The sequence of this T cell receptor (beta chain) was determined in a study of blood T cell repertoires in COVID-19 (dated by TCRdb to about 2020). Describing the broader study: Samples from collaborators originated in the United States, Italy and Spain and spanned both the acute and convalescent phases of COVID-19. The repertoires were released in a freely available public database intended as a resource for research on the immune response to SARS-CoV-2. The sample metadata nearly always contained a de-identified subject ID, COVID-19 status, age in years and sex. The prospective study material was composed of cDNA or gDNA derived from T cells, B-cell-depleted T cells, or PBMCs. The samples were drawn from the first 160 participants of the ongoing ImmuneRACE study and from under 1,500 subjects provided by 6 global collaborators. Where available, HLA class I and class II types were taken from metadata supplied by the sample provider and were not determined by assay-based typing. The dataset comprised deeply sampled blood TCRbeta repertoires from subjects exposed to, actively infected with, or recovered from COVID-19. Results the study describes overall, beyond this receptor: The amount of clinical and demographic metadata varied by source and participant and was provided uncurated.

The germline V gene (reference sequence) gives CDR1 as SGHAT and CDR2 as FQDESV. The CDR3 goes from the cysteine to the valine over 14 residues. This entry keeps only the CDR3 DNA: 42 bases, framed from base 1. Trimming leaves V shorter by 5 bases and J shorter by 3 bases, with the junction holding 4 bases beyond the gene matches. With regard to this clone: Its target antigen remains unknown. Base-call qualities are not available, and no considerably larger clone is one nucleotide away.

TCRbeta CDR3 regions were amplified from genomic DNA by means of the immunoSEQ Assay, a bias-controlled multiplex PCR. On the study's bioinformatics: The number of nucleated cells in each sample was estimated by amplification of reference gene primers within the assay. To quantify the absolute abundance of each unique TCRbeta CDR3 rearrangement, sequence reads were collapsed and filtered. Productive Simpson clonality was computed per sample as the square root of Simpson's diversity index over productive rearrangements. In its TCRdb copy, this immuneACCESS table keeps in-frame sequences only and misses some clones. Where compared with another copy, unresolved V genes explain less than half of these, and the others have no known cause. V, J and clone size are taken as reported in that table, and D and trimming were inferred from the DNA itself. The sample table shows 250,000 to 350,000 clones, and around 83% are seen once. The ten largest clones represent 0.95% to 1.5% of the sample.

Whole blood was collected in K2EDTA tubes by collaborating institutions according to the institutions' own protocols. For TCRbeta analysis, collaborators shipped samples as frozen whole blood, isolated PBMCs, or DNA extracted from either of those sample types. The V gene is TRBV11-1 and the J gene is TRBJ2-7, with 10 bases aligning to TRBD2. The source material was peripheral blood. This clonotype originated in a woman aged 45-60 years with acute or convalescent COVID-19. The nucleotide sequence reads TGTGCCAGCAGCCCCTCTAGCGGGGGCTACGAGCAGTACGTC. Translated, this is CASSPSSGGYEQYV.